This entry concerns a single T cell receptor beta chain. Its antigen is unidentified. The V end lost 1 base, the J end lost 3 bases, and 13 bases lay between the germline ends. The CDR3 is 15 amino acids. Per the germline V gene, CDR1 is MGHDK and CDR2 is SYGVNS. TCR beta CDR3 sequences were amplified from RNA transcripts. The study used the HTBI primer set for a first-round RT-PCR of the TCR CDR3. TCRdb recomputed calls from the multiplex PCR reads with MiXCR, one row per CDR3 protein. Of some 510,000 distinct CDR3 sequences in the sample, less than 25% were seen once. The data stem from a study of T cells in Graves' hyperthyroidism and ophthalmopathy. Study-wide results and limits: Most thyroid clonotypes that were expanded above 0.001 also turned up in blood. From stable hyperthyroidism, ophthalmopathy was set apart by a 13 V-J model.

Any patient presenting with uncontrolled infection, other autoimmune disease, pregnancy or lactation was left out. PBMCs were obtained from about 10 ml fresh peripheral blood. This TCR was recovered from a man aged 18 to 29 with Graves' hyperthyroidism. The chain joins TRBV25-1 to TRBJ2-7; a possible D gene is TRBD1 (5 bases). The sequenced sample was blood. The CDR3 region is CASSESQTENYEQYF. The CDR3 bases are TGTGCCAGCAGTGAATCCCAGACAGAAAACTACGAGCAGTACTTC.